The rows below give T cell receptor beta chains drawn from one sample of a study of molecular identifiers for immune sequencing clone quantification. A single record per CDR3 protein comes from TCRdb applying MiXCR to the PCR reads. The profile shows about 36,000 distinct CDR3 sequences, approximately 17% of them singletons. The sequenced sample consisted of naive CD8+ T cells from blood, with Jurkat cell RNA spiked in. The receptors shown here come from a human donor in good health. Some libraries in this study had Jurkat cell RNA spiked in. CDR3s include the opening cysteine and the closing phenylalanine or tryptophan. D genes are given only for firm matches. Part of the rows lack a size; the others show once, few, many or a class for expanded clones.

>TRBV5-1|.|many|TRBJ2-7
TGCGCCAGCAGCATGGGGACGGCCTCCTACGAGCAGTACTTC
CASSMGTASYEQYF
>TRBV7-9|.|many|TRBJ2-5
TGTGCCAGCAGCGAGCGACAGTTACAAGAGACCCAGTACTTC
CASSERQLQETQYF
>TRBV7-9|TRBD1|many|TRBJ2-7
TGTGCCAGCAGCTTAGGGACAGGGATGTACGAGCAGTACTTC
CASSLGTGMYEQYF
>TRBV7-3|.|.|TRBJ2-1
TGTGCCAGCAGCTTAGGTCGACTACTCAATGAGCAGTTCTTC
CASSLGRLLNEQFF
>TRBV12-5|.|many|TRBJ2-2
TGTGCTAGTGGTTTGGTACCCTACGGGGAGCTGTTTTTT
CASGLVPYGELFF
>TRBV20-1|TRBD2|.|TRBJ2-7
TGCAGTGCTAGAGATCTAGCGGGCCCCTACGAGCAGTACTTC
CSARDLAGPYEQYF
>TRBV29-1|.|many|TRBJ2-5
TGCAGCGTAGAGGCGGACCAAGAGACCCAGTACTTC
CSVEADQETQYF
>TRBV20-1|TRBD2|many|TRBJ2-7
TGCAGTGCCAATCCATGGACTAGCATCCTAAACTACGAGCAGTACTTC
CSANPWTSILNYEQYF
>TRBV10-3|.|.|TRBJ2-6
TGTGCCATCAGTGAGCCCATGTCGATTGGGGCCAACGTCCTGACTTTC
CAISEPMSIGANVLTF
>TRBV7-8|TRBD1|few|TRBJ1-2
TGTGCCAGCAGTTCCCCCCGGGGACAGGTGTATGGCTACACCTTC
CASSSPRGQVYGYTF
>TRBV2|TRBD2|few|TRBJ2-1
TGTGCCAGCAGTCTCCACTTCGGACTAGCGGTAGAGCAGTTCTTC
CASSLHFGLAVEQFF
>TRBV20-1|.|.|TRBJ2-7
TGCAGTGCTAGAGATTGGGGTGTAGCGGATTCCTACGAGCAGTACTTC
CSARDWGVADSYEQYF
>TRBV2|.|.|TRBJ1-6
TGTGCCAGCAGTGGGGTGGGGGACCAGAGCTCCTATAATTCACCCCTCCACTTT
CASSGVGDQSSYNSPLHF
>TRBV29-1|TRBD2|many|TRBJ2-1
TGCAGCGTAGCGGGAGCGTACAATGAGCAGTTCTTC
CSVAGAYNEQFF
>TRBV6-2/TRBV6-3|TRBD1|few|TRBJ1-5
TGTGCCAGCAGTCCACCGGGACAGGGGGCTAGGGGCAATCAGCCCCAGCATTTT
CASSPPGQGARGNQPQHF
>TRBV13|TRBD1|few|TRBJ2-1
TGTGCCAGCAGCTCCTCAATGGGACAGGACTACAATGAGCAGTTCTTC
CASSSSMGQDYNEQFF
>TRBV5-6|.|.|TRBJ2-3
TGTGCCAGCAGCTTGGAGACCCCCACAGATACGCAGTATTTT
CASSLETPTDTQYF
>TRBV28|TRBD2|few|TRBJ2-7
TGTGCCAGCAGTTTTCGCGGGGGAGTCTACGAGCAGTACTTC
CASSFRGGVYEQYF
>TRBV7-8|TRBD1|many|TRBJ2-1
TGTGCCAGCAGCCCAGGGGGCGCGACAAATGAGCAGTTCTTC
CASSPGGATNEQFF
>TRBV27|TRBD2|few|TRBJ2-3
TGTGCCAGCAGTTTAGTCGGTCCGGGGCTAGCGGGCCCGACCTCAAACACAGATACGCAGTATTTT
CASSLVGPGLAGPTSNTDTQYF
>TRBV12-3/TRBV12-4|.|many|TRBJ2-4
TGTGCCAGCAGTTTAGGCGGGGCCAAAAACATTCAGTACTTC
CASSLGGAKNIQYF
>TRBV4-3|.|.|TRBJ2-3
TGCGCCAGCAGCCAGTTTTTGGCAGCAGATACGCAGTATTTT
CASSQFLAADTQYF
>TRBV4-3|.|.|TRBJ2-7
TGCGCCAGCAGCCAAGATCAGTGGGGGACCTACGAGCAGTACTTC
CASSQDQWGTYEQYF
>TRBV7-8|.|few|TRBJ2-7
TGTGCCAGCAGCACCAGGACGGAAACAGACTACGAGCAGTACTTC
CASSTRTETDYEQYF
>TRBV9|.|many|TRBJ2-1
TGTGCCAGCAGCGGGAGGAGGGGGAGCTCCTACAATGAGCAGTTCTTC
CASSGRRGSSYNEQFF
>TRBV5-4|.|few|TRBJ1-6
TGTGCTACCGGGGTTGGGGATTCACCCCTCCACTTT
CATGVGDSPLHF
>TRBV20-1|TRBD2|.|TRBJ2-3
TGCAGTGCCGCCCTCTCCGGGACTAGCGGTTACACAGATACGCAGTATTTT
CSAALSGTSGYTDTQYF
>TRBV7-2|TRBD1|many|TRBJ2-1
TGTGCCAGCAGCCCGGGACAGGGTACCTACAATGAGCAGTTCTTC
CASSPGQGTYNEQFF
>TRBV7-9|.|many|TRBJ2-7
TGTGCCAGCAGCACAGTGTCAGTTTCCTACGAGCAGTACTTC
CASSTVSVSYEQYF
>TRBV28|.|few|TRBJ2-2
TGTGCCAGCAGTTATGAGCAGAGAATACCCACCGGGGAGCTGTTTTTT
CASSYEQRIPTGELFF
>TRBV10-3|TRBD1|.|TRBJ2-7
TGTGCCATCAGTGCCGGACAGGGGGGGTCCTACGAGCAGTACTTC
CAISAGQGGSYEQYF
>TRBV7-2|TRBD2|many|TRBJ2-5
TGTGCCAGCAAACTAGCGGGAGGAACCCAAGAGACCCAGTACTTC
CASKLAGGTQETQYF
>TRBV7-9|.|many|TRBJ2-2
TGTGCCAGCAGCGCGCCCGGGGGTTCCTCCGGGGAGCTGTTTTTT
CASSAPGGSSGELFF
>TRBV4-3|TRBD2|many|TRBJ2-2
TGCGCCAGCAGCCAAGATAGGGCTAGCGGAATTAACACCGGGGAGCTGTTTTTT
CASSQDRASGINTGELFF
>TRBV7-8|TRBD1|many|TRBJ2-5
TGTGCCAGCAGCGAAACAGGGGGCCCGTACCAAGAGACCCAGTACTTC
CASSETGGPYQETQYF
>TRBV2|TRBD1|many|TRBJ2-1
TGTGCCAGCAGCGACCCGACAGGGCTGGAAAATGAGCAGTTCTTC
CASSDPTGLENEQFF
>TRBV7-3|.|many|TRBJ2-3
TGTGCCAGCAGCCCGGACTACTCCCGGCCCACAGATACGCAGTATTTT
CASSPDYSRPTDTQYF
>TRBV7-8|.|many|TRBJ2-4
TGTGCCAGCAGCTTAAGGGGAGCCAAAAACATTCAGTACTTC
CASSLRGAKNIQYF
>TRBV25-1|.|many|TRBJ2-2
TGTGCCAGCAGTGAATTTCCCGGGGAGCTGTTTTTT
CASSEFPGELFF
>TRBV12-3/TRBV12-4|.|.|TRBJ1-3
TGTGCCAGCAGCCCGATCGGGGGGCTGGGAAACACCATATATTTT
CASSPIGGLGNTIYF
>TRBV20-1|.|many|TRBJ2-1
TGCAGTGCTATCGGGACTTCGGATGAGCAGTTCTTC
CSAIGTSDEQFF
>TRBV28|TRBD2|.|TRBJ2-5
TGTGCCAGCAGCACCCTCACCTGGACTGCAACTAGCGGGAGGGATCAAGAGACCCAGTACTTC
CASSTLTWTATSGRDQETQYF
>TRBV21-1|.|many|TRBJ2-7
TGTGCCACAAGAGGCCGCCACAGCGGGAGCTCCTACGAGCAGTACTTC
CATRGRHSGSSYEQYF
>TRBV28|TRBD1|many|TRBJ2-2
TGTGCCAGCAGCCCTCGAGGACAGGGGCTAAACACCGGGGAGCTGTTTTTT
CASSPRGQGLNTGELFF
>TRBV6-2/TRBV6-3|TRBD1|many|TRBJ1-1
TGTGCCAGCAGTGACCACAGGGGTTACACTGAAGCTTTCTTT
CASSDHRGYTEAFF
>TRBV27|TRBD1|many|TRBJ2-7
TGTGCCAGCGGTTCCACAGGGGGATACGAGCAGTACTTC
CASGSTGGYEQYF